These 4 T cell receptor beta chains originate from one sample sequenced in a study of shared clonotypes between healthy human individuals. Naive CD8 populations comprised CD45RO-negative cells positively selected for CCR7, excluding terminally differentiated effector memory CD45RA+ cells. TCRdb's table, derived via immunoSEQ multiplex PCR, lists solely in-frame clones and lacks some. This sample has 2 million to 2.5 million clones, with 90% to 95% found just once. The sequencing sample was made of naive CD8+ T cells from PBMCs. The receptor set was obtained from a man aged 18 to 35 in good health. Some clones in this sample may be carry-over from other donors' samples.

The V call is TRBV6-1, the J call TRBJ2-3; D is uncertain. V was trimmed by 1 base and J by 2 bases, leaving 7 bases between them. The CDR3 spans 14 residues. Germline V gene data show CDR1 as MNHNS and CDR2 as SASEGT. CDR3 region: CASSEGGFTDTQYF. CDR3 nucleotides: TGTGCCAGCAGTGAAGGAGGCTTCACAGATACGCAGTATTTT.

The V gene is TRBV7-9, the J gene TRBJ2-3; a possible D gene is TRBD1 (5 bases). Trimming removed 0 bases at V and 0 bases at J, with 13 bases between. The germline CDR1 and CDR2 sequences are SEHNR and FQNEAQ (reference sequence). The CDR3 is 17 amino acids. DNA of the CDR3: TGTGCCAGCAGCTTAGCGGTCAGGGTAACTAGCACAGATACGCAGTATTTT. As protein: CASSLAVRVTSTDTQYF.

The chain links TRBV2 to TRBJ1-4; 7 bases line up with TRBD1. CDR1 SNHLY and CDR2 FYNNEI come from the germline V gene. This CDR3 spans 19 amino acids. V lost 0 bases, J lost 7 bases, and 17 bases stayed unmatched. CDR3 region: CASSEAVILIQGESEKLFF. In DNA, the CDR3 is TGTGCCAGCAGTGAAGCGGTAATTCTCATTCAGGGGGAGTCTGAAAAACTGTTTTTT.

This clone has only one observation. V and J are TRBV6-5 and TRBJ1-2; no clear D. CDR1 and CDR2 (germline): MNHEY, SVGAGI. This CDR3 comprises 12 residues. The V end lost 7 bases, the J end lost 4 bases, and 10 bases lay between the germline ends. As DNA, the CDR3 is TGTGCCAGCATGGGGTTTGCCTATGGCTACACCTTC. Protein: CASMGFAYGYTF.